A single sample gave rise to the 6 T cell receptor beta chains below, sequenced in a study of shared clonotypes between healthy human individuals. Assay: immunoSEQ multiplex PCR; the TCRdb copy retains only in-frame clones and omits some. The sample shows 2 million to 2.5 million clones, approximately 93% of them seen only once. Sequenced: naive CD4+ T cells from PBMCs. Subset indicated: CD45RA+ positively selected. These receptors were taken from a man younger than 30 in good health. Some clones in this sample may be carry-over from other donors' samples.

As concerns this clone: Other DNA sequences from this sample encode an identical CDR3 as well. DNA for the CDR3: TGTGCCAGCAGCTCCAGGGATTCCTACGAGCAGTACTTC. Encoded protein: CASSSRDSYEQYF. V is TRBV5-4 and J is TRBJ2-7; perhaps TRBD1 as D (5 bases). The germline V gene encodes CDR1 SGHNT and CDR2 YYREEE (reference sequence). V was trimmed by 3 bases and J by 1 base, leaving 8 bases between them. This CDR3 contains 13 residues.

The chain links TRBV19 to TRBJ2-2; 10 bases are shared with TRBD1. This CDR3 is built from 16 residues. Trimming removed 5 bases from V and 3 bases from J; junction bases left unmatched: 6. Germline V gives CDR1 LNHDA, CDR2 SQIVND (reference sequence). CDR3 in amino acids: CASSSGTGVYTGELFF. In nucleotides, the CDR3 is TGTGCCAGTAGTTCCGGGACAGGGGTTTACACCGGGGAGCTGTTTTTT. The variable domain in full, completed from reference TRBV19 and TRBJ2-2, reads DGGITQSPKYLFRKEGQNVTLSCEQNLNHDAMYWYRQDPGQGLRLIYYSQIVNDFQKGDIAEGYSVSREKKESFPLTVTSAQKNPTAFYLCASSSGTGVYTGELFFGEGSRLTVL.

V usage is TRBV7-3 and J usage is TRBJ2-7; 7 bases are shared with TRBD2. The CDR3 runs to 13 residues. Germline CDR1 is SGHTA and CDR2 is FQGTGA. V trimming: 5 bases; J trimming: 6 bases; junction bases outside the gene matches: 7. DNA of the CDR3: TGTGCCAGCAGCCTCCAATCGGGGGGCGAGCAGTACTTC. Translation gives CASSLQSGGEQYF. The whole variable domain, remainder taken from reference TRBV7-3 and TRBJ2-7, is GAGVSQTPSNKVTEKGKYVELRCDPISGHTALYWYRQSLGQGPEFLIYFQGTGAADDSGLPNDRFFAVRPEGSVSTLKIQRTERGDSAVYLCASSLQSGGEQYFGPGTRLTVT.

The table lists this clone with a few counts. The CDR3 loop reads CASSRGRGYGYTF. The CDR3, as DNA: TGTGCCAGTAGTAGGGGACGGGGCTATGGCTACACCTTC. This chain joins TRBV19 and TRBJ1-2; tentatively, D is TRBD1 (5 bases). This CDR3 is 13 amino acids long. Germline V gives CDR1 LNHDA, CDR2 SQIVND (reference sequence). Between the trimmed V and J ends, which lost 4 bases and 4 bases, there was a span of 10 bases.

The chain links TRBV27 to TRBJ2-2, with 9 bases fitting TRBD2. Trimming took 3 bases from V and 4 from J; bases not matched to a gene: 9. Germline assignment: CDR1 MNHEY and CDR2 SMNVEV (reference sequence). This CDR3 region has 17 residues. The CDR3 spells CASSFGILAGSTGELFF. The CDR3 DNA follows: TGTGCCAGCAGTTTTGGGATACTAGCGGGCAGCACCGGGGAGCTGTTTTTT.

There are a few counts of this clone. This chain connects TRBV6-1 to TRBJ1-1; D ambiguous. This CDR3 is built from 12 residues. Trimming removed 2 bases from V and 11 bases from J, with 12 bases in between. CDR1 MNHNS and CDR2 SASEGT come from the germline V gene. In DNA, the CDR3 is TGTGCCAGCAGTGAATTCGGTTCTATGGCTTTCTTT. It translates to CASSEFGSMAFF.